A single sample gave rise to the 8 T cell receptor beta chains below, sequenced in a study of blood T cell repertoires in COVID-19. Clones were read by immunoSEQ multiplex PCR, and TCRdb kept only the in-frame ones, dropping some. The table records about half a million clones, approximately 85% of them present only once. Sequencing was done on a sample of peripheral blood. These receptor sequences come from a human donor in a cohort sampled during active COVID-19.

The CDR3 region has the DNA TGTGCCTGGAGTGTATCAGGGATGCCACTTGGGCCCCTCCACTTT. Residues: CAWSVSGMPLGPLHF. This chain joins TRBV30 and TRBJ1-6; possible D gene TRBD1, 5 bases. This CDR3 has 15 amino acids. V lost 0 bases to trimming and J lost 13 bases, with 19 bases between them. The germline V gene has CDR1 GTSNPN and CDR2 SVGIG (reference sequence). Based on the CDR3 plus reference TRBV30 and TRBJ1-6, the full variable domain is SQTIHQWPATLVQPVGSPLSLECTVEGTSNPNLYWYRQAAGRGLQLLFYSVGIGQISSEVPQNLSASRPQDRQFILSSKKLLLSDSGFYLCAWSVSGMPLGPLHFGNGTRLTVT.

The chain's CDR3 is CASSYSSILPGYGYTF. In DNA form, the CDR3 reads TGTGCCAGCAGTTACTCTTCCATCCTGCCGGGCTATGGCTACACCTTC. The J gene is TRBJ1-2, the V gene TRBV6-5; D gene uncertain. CDR1 and CDR2 (germline): MNHEY, SVGAGI. This CDR3 is built from 16 residues. Trimming shortened V by 0 bases and J by 4 bases, and 15 bases separated the two germline ends.

This clone was detected once. V and J are TRBV6-5 and TRBJ2-7, with TRBD2 matching 14 bases. CDR1 and CDR2 from the germline V gene are MNHEY and SVGAGI. The V segment lost 0 bases and the J segment 5 bases; nucleotides outside the gene matches: 3. The CDR3 contains 16 residues. CDR3 sequence reads: CASSYSGLAGVNEQYF. The CDR3 DNA reads as TGTGCCAGCAGTTACTCGGGACTAGCGGGAGTGAACGAGCAGTACTTC.

The chain has TRBV6-1 and TRBJ2-5; perhaps TRBD1 as D (5 bases). There are 16 residues in the CDR3. V lost 4 bases and J 5 bases, leaving 20 bases between the germline ends. CDR1 and CDR2 from the germline V gene are MNHNS and SASEGT. CDR3 nucleotides: TGTGCCAGCAGTGCTTTAGGGGCGCAAACGTGGGAGACCCAGTACTTC. Encoded protein: CASSALGAQTWETQYF.

The V call is TRBV2, the J call TRBJ1-2; 8 positions agree with TRBD1. Germline CDR1 is SNHLY and CDR2 is FYNNEI. V lost 1 base to trimming and J lost 1 base; unmatched junction nucleotides: 2. The CDR3 runs 15 residues. The CDR3 nucleotides are TGTGCCAGCAGTGAAGGGACAGGGTTTAACTATGGCTACACCTTC. As protein: CASSEGTGFNYGYTF.

Comments on this clone: This specimen includes other DNA sequences encoding the same CDR3. The chain uses TRBV9 and TRBJ2-1; no definite D call. The CDR3 is 15 residues long. Trimming took 0 bases from V and 0 from J, leaving 7 bases between them. CDR1 and CDR2 (germline): SGDLS, YYNGEE. The CDR3 region is CASSVVPSSYNEQFF. The CDR3 DNA reads TGTGCCAGCAGCGTAGTGCCGAGCTCCTACAATGAGCAGTTCTTC.

This sequence joins TRBV7-2 and TRBJ2-1; a possible D gene is TRBD2 (6 bases). V lost 3 bases and J lost 10, with 19 bases in between. The CDR3 has 15 amino acids. Germline-derived CDR1 and CDR2 are SGHTA and FQGNSA. The CDR3 sequence is CASSFPAGGEHEQFF. CDR3 nucleotides: TGTGCCAGCAGCTTCCCGGCCGGCGGGGAGCACGAGCAGTTCTTC.

V usage is TRBV27 and J usage is TRBJ2-1; the match to TRBD2 covers 9 bases. CDR3 length: 17 amino acids. J lost 6 bases, V lost 2 bases, and 11 bases had no gene match. CDR1 and CDR2 (germline): MNHEY, SMNVEV (reference sequence). The CDR3: CASSLRREGAVRNEQFF. The CDR3, as DNA: TGTGCCAGCAGTTTACGGCGGGAGGGCGCGGTTCGCAATGAGCAGTTCTTC.